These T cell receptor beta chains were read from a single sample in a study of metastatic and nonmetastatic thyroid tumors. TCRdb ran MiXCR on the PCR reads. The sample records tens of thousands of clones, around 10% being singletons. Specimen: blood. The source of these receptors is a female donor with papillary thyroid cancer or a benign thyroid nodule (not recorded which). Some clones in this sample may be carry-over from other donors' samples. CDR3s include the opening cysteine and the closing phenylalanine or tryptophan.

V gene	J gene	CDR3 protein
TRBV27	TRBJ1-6	CASSEDRAYSPLHF
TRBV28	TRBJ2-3	CASSLASWDTQYF
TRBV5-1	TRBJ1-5	CASSLLPGGDQPQHF
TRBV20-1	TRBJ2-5	CSAEPPRGGVGETQYF
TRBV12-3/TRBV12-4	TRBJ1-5	CASSSGTGLNQPQHF
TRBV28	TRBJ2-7	CASSSLRDLPYEQYF
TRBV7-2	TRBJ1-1	CASSLAPVPNTEAFF
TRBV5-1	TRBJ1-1	CASSASEDTEAFF
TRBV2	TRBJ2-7	CASRWDSYEQYF
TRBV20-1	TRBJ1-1	CSAHMGQGVEAFF
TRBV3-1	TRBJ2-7	CASSQEMGGQGAYEQYF
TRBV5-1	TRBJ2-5	CASSQRLREETQYF
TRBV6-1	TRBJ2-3	CASGYPTDTQYF
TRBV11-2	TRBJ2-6	CASSLTGVGANVLTF
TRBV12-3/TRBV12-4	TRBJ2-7	CASSNGQGHEQYF
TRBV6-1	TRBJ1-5	CAISPRQGPGQPQHF
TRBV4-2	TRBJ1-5	CASSQDLRTISNQPQHF
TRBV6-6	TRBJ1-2	CASSYFVGGNYGYTF
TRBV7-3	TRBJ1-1	CASSLEGNLGVTEAFF
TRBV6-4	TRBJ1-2	CASSEIPLGKATF
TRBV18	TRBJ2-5	CASSPATGRDTQYF
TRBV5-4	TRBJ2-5	CASSLQAQEAQYF
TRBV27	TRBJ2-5	CASSLRGVGETQYF
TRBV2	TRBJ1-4	CASSVRAEKLFF
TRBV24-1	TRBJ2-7	CATSDHRDYEQYF
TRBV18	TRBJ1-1	CASSSREGANTEAFF
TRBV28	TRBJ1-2	CASSAAGIRYGYTF
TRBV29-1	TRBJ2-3	CSVETSGSDTQYF
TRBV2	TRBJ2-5	CASSETSGQGAETQYF
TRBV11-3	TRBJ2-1	CASSLGLAEGNEQFF
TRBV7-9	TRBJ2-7	CASSGVVTGYYEQYF
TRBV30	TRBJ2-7	CAWGPTYEQYF
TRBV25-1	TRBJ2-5	CASSAALAGVGKETQYF